The rows below give T cell receptor beta chains drawn from one sample of a study of low-dose radiotherapy and immunotherapy resistance in tumors. Each CDR3 protein is one row after TCRdb ran MiXCR on the reads. Here the sample spans over 65,000 distinct CDR3 sequences, 15% to 20% being singletons. Sequences were derived from PBMCs, sampled before treatment. These receptors were collected from a male donor with prostate cancer. Both conserved end residues are part of each CDR3. The order of the fields is V gene, D gene, J gene, clone size, CDR3 protein, CDR3 DNA. A D gene is named only where the DNA matches it firmly. Clone size, where shown, is once, few, many, or a class for clones that have expanded.

V gene: TRBV20-1
D gene: .
J gene: TRBJ2-7
clone size: many
CDR3 protein: CSASSAQSYEQYF
CDR3 DNA: TGCAGTGCTAGTTCGGCGCAATCCTACGAGCAGTACTTC

V gene: TRBV12-3/TRBV12-4
D gene: .
J gene: TRBJ1-1
clone size: many
CDR3 protein: CASQKRESISEAFF
CDR3 DNA: TGTGCCAGTCAGAAGAGGGAATCCATCTCTGAAGCTTTCTTT

V gene: TRBV10-3
D gene: TRBD2
J gene: TRBJ2-7
clone size: few
CDR3 protein: CAISALAGATYEQYF
CDR3 DNA: TGTGCCATCAGTGCCCTAGCGGGGGCAACCTACGAGCAGTACTTC

V gene: TRBV13
D gene: .
J gene: TRBJ1-1
clone size: .
CDR3 protein: CASSIAQAESTEAFF
CDR3 DNA: TGTGCCAGCAGCATCGCTCAAGCGGAGTCCACTGAAGCTTTCTTT

V gene: TRBV13
D gene: .
J gene: TRBJ2-2
clone size: .
CDR3 protein: CASSPIEGPRPGELFF
CDR3 DNA: TGTGCCAGCAGCCCTATCGAGGGCCCGCGCCCCGGGGAGCTGTTTTTT

V gene: TRBV13
D gene: .
J gene: TRBJ2-3
clone size: many
CDR3 protein: CASSSPWDRTDTQYF
CDR3 DNA: TGTGCCAGCAGCTCCCCCTGGGACCGTACAGATACGCAGTATTTT

V gene: TRBV12-3/TRBV12-4
D gene: TRBD1
J gene: TRBJ1-1
clone size: many
CDR3 protein: CASSFSGQGGTEAFF
CDR3 DNA: TGTGCCAGCAGTTTTTCGGGACAGGGGGGGACTGAAGCTTTCTTT

V gene: TRBV6-4
D gene: .
J gene: TRBJ2-7
clone size: many
CDR3 protein: CASSDAESRVPEAYEQYF
CDR3 DNA: TGTGCCAGCAGTGACGCCGAATCACGGGTCCCCGAGGCCTACGAGCAGTACTTC

V gene: TRBV5-4
D gene: TRBD1
J gene: TRBJ2-2
clone size: once
CDR3 protein: CASSPRTGLTGELFF
CDR3 DNA: TGTGCCAGCAGCCCCAGGACAGGGTTGACCGGGGAGCTGTTTTTT

V gene: TRBV2
D gene: TRBD1
J gene: TRBJ2-7
clone size: .
CDR3 protein: CASSVWDRVSYEQYF
CDR3 DNA: TGTGCCAGCAGTGTTTGGGACAGGGTCTCCTACGAGCAGTACTTC

V gene: TRBV27
D gene: .
J gene: TRBJ2-7
clone size: .
CDR3 protein: CASSPHDRTREQYF
CDR3 DNA: TGTGCCAGCAGTCCACATGACAGAACCCGGGAGCAGTACTTC

V gene: TRBV10-3
D gene: .
J gene: TRBJ2-7
clone size: many
CDR3 protein: CAISDLAKAYEQYF
CDR3 DNA: TGTGCCATCAGTGATCTGGCCAAAGCCTACGAGCAGTACTTC

V gene: TRBV12-3/TRBV12-4
D gene: .
J gene: TRBJ2-2
clone size: many
CDR3 protein: CASRKGTPLTGELFF
CDR3 DNA: TGTGCCAGCAGAAAGGGGACACCCCTCACCGGGGAGCTGTTTTTT

V gene: TRBV6-5
D gene: TRBD1
J gene: TRBJ2-7
clone size: .
CDR3 protein: CASRPGTGGYEQYF
CDR3 DNA: TGTGCCAGCAGGCCCGGGACAGGAGGGTACGAGCAGTACTTC

V gene: TRBV6-1
D gene: .
J gene: TRBJ1-1
clone size: medium-sized
CDR3 protein: CASSLPWGALNTEAFF
CDR3 DNA: TGTGCCAGCAGTCTCCCGTGGGGAGCTTTGAACACTGAAGCTTTCTTT

V gene: TRBV6-2/TRBV6-3
D gene: .
J gene: TRBJ2-7
clone size: many
CDR3 protein: CASSEGDTWYEQYF
CDR3 DNA: TGTGCCAGCAGTGAAGGGGACACTTGGTACGAGCAGTACTTC

V gene: TRBV28
D gene: .
J gene: TRBJ2-1
clone size: few
CDR3 protein: CASSVIWAARPHNEQFF
CDR3 DNA: TGTGCCAGCAGTGTTATATGGGCTGCCAGGCCCCACAATGAGCAGTTCTTC

V gene: TRBV4-1
D gene: .
J gene: TRBJ2-1
clone size: many
CDR3 protein: CASSQERRYEQFF
CDR3 DNA: TGCGCCAGCAGCCAAGAACGGCGGTATGAGCAGTTCTTC

V gene: TRBV2
D gene: TRBD1
J gene: TRBJ1-5
clone size: many
CDR3 protein: CASNGQGVRQPQHF
CDR3 DNA: TGTGCCAGCAACGGACAGGGTGTGAGACAGCCCCAGCATTTT

V gene: TRBV12-3/TRBV12-4
D gene: .
J gene: TRBJ1-4
clone size: many
CDR3 protein: CASSPRKSGEKLFF
CDR3 DNA: TGTGCCAGCAGTCCACGGAAAAGCGGGGAAAAACTGTTTTTT

V gene: TRBV14
D gene: .
J gene: TRBJ2-2
clone size: many
CDR3 protein: CASSQDWPNTGELFF
CDR3 DNA: TGTGCCAGCAGCCAGGACTGGCCAAACACCGGGGAGCTGTTTTTT

V gene: TRBV6-2/TRBV6-3
D gene: .
J gene: TRBJ2-1
clone size: many
CDR3 protein: CASSQGGDLSNEQFF
CDR3 DNA: TGTGCCAGCAGTCAGGGCGGGGACCTCTCCAATGAGCAGTTCTTC

V gene: TRBV5-1
D gene: .
J gene: TRBJ2-1
clone size: many
CDR3 protein: CASSPDRYNEQFF
CDR3 DNA: TGTGCCAGCAGCCCGGACAGATACAATGAGCAGTTCTTC

V gene: TRBV29-1
D gene: .
J gene: TRBJ1-2
clone size: many
CDR3 protein: CSAVDQDGYTF
CDR3 DNA: TGCAGCGCCGTTGACCAGGATGGCTACACCTTC

V gene: TRBV5-8
D gene: .
J gene: TRBJ2-1
clone size: many
CDR3 protein: CASSLDGVNEQFF
CDR3 DNA: TGTGCCAGCAGCTTGGACGGGGTCAATGAGCAGTTCTTC

V gene: TRBV19
D gene: .
J gene: TRBJ1-2
clone size: few
CDR3 protein: CASSGIDEMWDGYTF
CDR3 DNA: TGTGCCAGTAGTGGCATAGACGAGATGTGGGATGGCTACACCTTC